This TCR beta chain was identified in a study of T cell responses to AZD1222 COVID-19 vaccine. Profiled with immunoSEQ multiplex PCR; TCRdb holds only in-frame clones, not every one. The data contain roughly 160,000 clones, around 92% of them singletons. Deletions cut 7 bases from V and 0 bases from J, with 14 bases between. The CDR3 is 15 amino acids. The germline CDR1 and CDR2 sequences are LNHDA and SQIVND (reference sequence). Material: peripheral blood, obtained on day 0 of MenACWY control vaccination. This receptor was taken from an adult in good health. The J gene is TRBJ2-3, the V gene TRBV19, with a weak D call TRBD1 (5 bases). The DNA for the CDR3 is TGTGCCAGTAACCCGACAGATCCTAGCACAGATACGCAGTATTTT. It encodes CASNPTDPSTDTQYF.